A single sample gave rise to the 9 T cell receptor beta chains below, sequenced in a study of shared clonotypes between healthy human individuals. The assay was immunoSEQ multiplex PCR, and TCRdb's table has in-frame clones only and misses some. The sample has more than 600,000 clones, 92% seen once. CD45RO-negative cells were positively selected for CCR7, leaving out terminally differentiated effector memory CD45RA+ cells. The sample comprised naive CD8+ T cells sorted from blood. Source of these receptors: a man aged 25 to 40 in good health.

In regard to this clone: Other nucleotide sequences in the sample specify the same CDR3. The chain combines TRBV12-5 with TRBJ1-5, with D unresolved. CDR1 and CDR2 from the germline V gene are LGHNT and FRNRAP. The CDR3 extends over 14 amino acids. The V gene lost 6 bases and the J gene lost 0 bases, with 9 bases spanning the gap. The CDR3: CASGPGDSNQPQHF. The CDR3 DNA reads TGTGCTAGTGGCCCGGGAGATAGCAATCAGCCCCAGCATTTT.

This chain connects TRBV5-6 to TRBJ2-7, with 7 bases identical to TRBD2. The CDR3 spans 14 residues. J lost 7 bases, V lost 2 bases, and 9 bases had no gene match. Germline CDR1 reads SGHDT; CDR2 reads YYEEEE. The CDR3 loop reads CASSFKAGVGEQYF. The DNA for the CDR3 is TGTGCCAGCAGCTTTAAGGCGGGAGTCGGAGAGCAGTACTTC.

The V and J genes are TRBV7-9 and TRBJ2-3; D not resolved. This CDR3 region has 12 residues. V was trimmed by 5 bases and J by 6 bases, leaving 9 bases between them. CDR1 and CDR2 from the germline V gene are SEHNR and FQNEAQ (reference sequence). This chain's CDR3 is CASSQGWDTQYF. In nucleotides, the CDR3 is TGTGCCAGCAGCCAAGGCTGGGATACGCAGTATTTT.

The chain combines TRBV4-1 with TRBJ1-1; no reliable D call. V lost 3 bases and J 4 bases, leaving 27 bases between the germline ends. Per the germline V gene, CDR1 is MGHRA and CDR2 is YSYEKL. This CDR3 contains 19 residues. CDR3 coding DNA: TGCGCCAGCAGCCAGGGCCCGGTGGGATTACACCTTGATAGCACTGAAGCTTTCTTT. Its translation is CASSQGPVGLHLDSTEAFF.

The gene calls are TRBV29-1 and TRBJ2-1, with TRBD1 matching over 8 bases. Germline loops: CDR1 SQVTM, CDR2 ANQGSEA. With V trimmed by 7 bases and J by 8 bases, 7 bases remained unmatched. The CDR3 runs to 12 residues. Written as DNA, the CDR3 is TGCAGCGGGAGGACAGGGTTGGATGAGCAGTTCTTC. Protein product: CSGRTGLDEQFF.

The chain links TRBV11-2 to TRBJ1-1; tentative D call: TRBD1 (6 bases). This CDR3 region has 12 residues. V gave up 4 bases and J gave up 11 bases, with 14 bases separating them. Germline CDR1 reads SGHAT; CDR2 reads FQNNGV. The CDR3: CASSSLGGLAFF. CDR3 sequence (DNA): TGTGCCAGCAGCTCATTGGGGGGCTTGGCTTTCTTT.

This clone has just one count. The chain carries TRBV7-6 and TRBJ2-1; D is ambiguous. Per germline, CDR1 SGHVS and CDR2 FNYEAQ. The CDR3 loop spans 18 amino acids. Trimming removed 1 base from V and 14 bases from J, with 30 bases in between. The CDR3 protein is CASSLGPGRRPMPQEKFF. As DNA, the CDR3 is TGTGCCAGCAGCTTAGGCCCCGGACGCCGTCCCATGCCCCAAGAGAAGTTCTTC.

This clone occurred a few times. J is TRBJ1-2 and V is TRBV7-9; D unresolved. The germline V gene has CDR1 SEHNR and CDR2 FQNEAQ (reference sequence). The CDR3 spans 14 residues. V lost 1 base and J lost 2, with 8 bases in between. As DNA, the CDR3 is TGTGCCAGCAGCTTAGACAGCAGAAACTATGGCTACACCTTC. Amino acid sequence: CASSLDSRNYGYTF. The variable domain in full, with the rest retrieved from reference TRBV7-9 and TRBJ1-2, is DTGVSQNPRHKITKRGQNVTFRCDPISEHNRLYWYRQTLGQGPEFLTYFQNEAQLEKSRLLSDRFSAERPKGSFSTLEIQRTEQGDSAMYLCASSLDSRNYGYTFGSGTRLTVV.

The chain has TRBV30 and TRBJ1-6, with 9 bases lining up with TRBD1. This CDR3 has 14 residues. The J segment lost 7 bases and the V segment lost 2 bases, leaving 3 bases of the junction unmatched. Germline V gives CDR1 GTSNPN, CDR2 SVGIG (reference sequence). The CDR3 nucleotides are TGTGCCTGGAGTTCGGGGACAGGGAATTCACCCCTCCACTTT. Amino acids: CAWSSGTGNSPLHF.